These 2 T cell receptor beta chains were all obtained from the same sample, sequenced in a study of molecular identifiers for immune sequencing clone quantification. TCRdb itself ran the PCR reads through MiXCR, one entry per CDR3 protein. The sample has some 88,000 distinct CDR3 sequences; around a fifth are singletons. Sequenced sample: naive CD8+ T cells from blood, with Jurkat cell RNA spiked in. Regarding subset: FACS-sorted CD8+CD4-CCR7+CD45RA+ naive T cells. These receptors were taken from a human donor in good health. Some libraries in this study had Jurkat cell RNA spiked in.

Points on this clonotype: A much larger clone is a single base away; this may be a read error. This chain joins TRBV4-3 and TRBJ2-5; TRBD1 matches 7 bases. From germline, CDR1 is LGHNA and CDR2 YSLEER. This CDR3 contains 15 residues. CDR3: CASSQDRDRQESQYF. CDR3 bases: TGCGCCAGCAGCCAAGATCGGGACAGACAAGAGTCCCAGTACTTC.

This clonotype came up a few times. CDR3 coding DNA: TGTGCCAGCAGGCCCACAGGGGACACTGAAGCTTTCTTT. Translation gives CASRPTGDTEAFF. The chain is built from TRBV7-9 and TRBJ1-1, with TRBD1 identical over 7 bases. CDR1 is SEHNR and CDR2 is FQNEAQ in the germline V gene (reference sequence). V was clipped by 6 bases and J by 3 bases; unmatched bases: 4. The CDR3 loop spans 13 amino acids.